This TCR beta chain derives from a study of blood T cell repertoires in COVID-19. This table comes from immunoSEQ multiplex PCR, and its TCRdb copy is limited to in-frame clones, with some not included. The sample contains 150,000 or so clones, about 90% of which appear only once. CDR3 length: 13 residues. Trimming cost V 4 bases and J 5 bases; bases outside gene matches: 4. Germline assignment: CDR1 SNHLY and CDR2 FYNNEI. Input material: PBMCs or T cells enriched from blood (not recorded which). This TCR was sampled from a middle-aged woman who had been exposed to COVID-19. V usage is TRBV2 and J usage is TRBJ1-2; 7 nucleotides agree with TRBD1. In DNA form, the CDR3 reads TGTGCCAGCAGTGTGGACAGGAAATATGGCTACACCTTC. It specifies CASSVDRKYGYTF.